These T cell receptor beta chains were read from a single sample in a study of CD8 T cells in ankylosing spondylitis. One entry per CDR3 protein, called by TCRdb with MiXCR from the 5' RACE reads. Among roughly 440,000 distinct CDR3 sequences listed, roughly 17% were seen once. Input material: blood, either unsorted or a sorted T cell fraction (not recorded which). These TCRs come from a male donor with ankylosing spondylitis. Each CDR3 is given with its conserved first and last residue. The order of the fields is J gene, V gene, D gene, CDR3 length, clone size, CDR3 protein, CDR3 DNA. D genes are given only for firm matches. Rows give clone size only sometimes, using once, few, many, or a class for an expanded clone.

j_gene: TRBJ2-1; v_gene: TRBV12-3/TRBV12-4; d_gene: TRBD2; len: 15; abundance: .; CDR3aa: CASSFYGTSNDEQFF; CDR3nt: TGTGCCAGCAGTTTCTACGGGACTAGCAACGATGAGCAGTTCTTC
j_gene: TRBJ2-1; v_gene: TRBV10-3; d_gene: .; len: 14; abundance: few; CDR3aa: CATSDKSSYNEQFF; CDR3nt: TGTGCCACCAGCGACAAGAGCTCCTACAATGAGCAGTTCTTC
j_gene: TRBJ2-5; v_gene: TRBV12-5; d_gene: TRBD2; len: 16; abundance: few; CDR3aa: CASGPGLAGRQETQYF; CDR3nt: TGTGCTAGTGGTCCGGGACTAGCGGGGCGGCAAGAGACCCAGTACTTC
j_gene: TRBJ2-5; v_gene: TRBV5-1; d_gene: TRBD2; len: 16; abundance: .; CDR3aa: CASSFTLAGAQETQYF; CDR3nt: TGCGCCAGCAGCTTCACACTAGCGGGAGCCCAAGAGACCCAGTACTTC
j_gene: TRBJ2-3; v_gene: TRBV5-1; d_gene: .; len: 14; abundance: .; CDR3aa: CASSYGDHTDTQYF; CDR3nt: TGCGCCAGCAGCTACGGGGACCACACAGATACGCAGTATTTT
j_gene: TRBJ2-1; v_gene: TRBV7-9; d_gene: TRBD1; len: 14; abundance: many; CDR3aa: CASSFRDRYNEQFF; CDR3nt: TGTGCCAGCAGCTTCCGGGACAGATACAATGAGCAGTTCTTC
j_gene: TRBJ1-1; v_gene: TRBV27; d_gene: .; len: 13; abundance: few; CDR3aa: CASSFPGAGEVFF; CDR3nt: TGTGCCAGCAGTTTCCCGGGGGCGGGTGAAGTTTTCTTT
j_gene: TRBJ1-5; v_gene: TRBV20-1; d_gene: .; len: 15; abundance: many; CDR3aa: CSARLSGRGLQPQHF; CDR3nt: TGCAGTGCTAGATTGTCGGGAAGAGGCCTTCAGCCCCAGCATTTT
j_gene: TRBJ2-1; v_gene: TRBV12-3/TRBV12-4; d_gene: TRBD2; len: 15; abundance: few; CDR3aa: CASSRTSGGAYEQFF; CDR3nt: TGTGCCAGCAGCCGTACTAGCGGGGGGGCGTATGAGCAGTTCTTC
j_gene: TRBJ2-3; v_gene: TRBV28; d_gene: .; len: 15; abundance: .; CDR3aa: CASSPYDVGTDTQYF; CDR3nt: TGTGCCAGCAGCCCCTATGATGTGGGTACAGATACGCAGTATTTT
j_gene: TRBJ2-7; v_gene: TRBV28; d_gene: TRBD1; len: 15; abundance: .; CDR3aa: CASSLPFRDSYEQYF; CDR3nt: TGTGCCAGCAGTTTACCCTTCCGGGACAGCTACGAGCAGTACTTC
j_gene: TRBJ2-6; v_gene: TRBV12-3/TRBV12-4; d_gene: .; len: 17; abundance: .; CDR3aa: CASSLAGGRSGANVLTF; CDR3nt: TGTGCCAGCAGTTTAGCGGGAGGCCGCTCTGGGGCCAACGTCCTGACTTTC
j_gene: TRBJ1-1; v_gene: TRBV20-1; d_gene: TRBD1; len: 15; abundance: .; CDR3aa: CSARDPGQANTEAFF; CDR3nt: TGCAGTGCTAGAGACCCGGGACAGGCTAACACTGAAGCTTTCTTT
j_gene: TRBJ2-1; v_gene: TRBV5-1; d_gene: .; len: 17; abundance: few; CDR3aa: CASSWVGSGSSYNEQFF; CDR3nt: TGCGCCAGCAGCTGGGTCGGGAGCGGAAGCTCCTACAATGAGCAGTTCTTC
j_gene: TRBJ2-3; v_gene: TRBV20-1; d_gene: TRBD2; len: 15; abundance: few; CDR3aa: CSAEGLAQALNTQYF; CDR3nt: TGCAGTGCCGAGGGACTAGCGCAAGCCCTAAATACGCAGTATTTT
j_gene: TRBJ2-4; v_gene: TRBV20-1; d_gene: TRBD2; len: 18; abundance: once; CDR3aa: CSARGPGGLAGGGNIQYF; CDR3nt: TGCAGTGCTAGAGGGCCCGGCGGACTAGCGGGAGGTGGGAACATTCAGTACTTC
j_gene: TRBJ1-1; v_gene: TRBV20-1; d_gene: TRBD1; len: 12; abundance: .; CDR3aa: CSARAQGAEAFF; CDR3nt: TGCAGTGCTAGAGCTCAGGGGGCTGAAGCTTTCTTT
j_gene: TRBJ2-2; v_gene: TRBV6-1; d_gene: .; len: 15; abundance: few; CDR3aa: CASRRGREHTGELFF; CDR3nt: TGTGCCAGCCGACGGGGGCGGGAGCATACCGGGGAGCTGTTTTTT
j_gene: TRBJ2-5; v_gene: TRBV30; d_gene: .; len: 13; abundance: few; CDR3aa: CAWSRVSSKTQYF; CDR3nt: TGTGCCTGGAGTAGGGTATCCAGTAAGACCCAGTACTTC
j_gene: TRBJ2-2; v_gene: TRBV24-1; d_gene: TRBD1; len: 16; abundance: .; CDR3aa: CATSDSRDRGVGELFF; CDR3nt: TGTGCCACCAGTGATTCCCGGGACAGGGGAGTCGGGGAGCTGTTTTTT
j_gene: TRBJ2-1; v_gene: TRBV3-1; d_gene: TRBD1; len: 15; abundance: few; CDR3aa: CASSWTGGRYNEQFF; CDR3nt: TGTGCCAGCAGTTGGACAGGGGGCCGCTACAATGAGCAGTTCTTC
j_gene: TRBJ1-1; v_gene: TRBV20-1; d_gene: .; len: 14; abundance: few; CDR3aa: CSARTLQGTAEAFF; CDR3nt: TGCAGTGCTAGGACCCTACAGGGTACGGCTGAAGCTTTCTTT
j_gene: TRBJ2-4; v_gene: TRBV18; d_gene: TRBD1; len: 20; abundance: .; CDR3aa: CASSPQTGTGYNRAKNIQYF; CDR3nt: TGTGCCAGCTCACCCCAAACCGGGACAGGGTACAATAGAGCCAAAAACATTCAGTACTTC
j_gene: TRBJ2-5; v_gene: TRBV5-1; d_gene: TRBD1; len: 16; abundance: .; CDR3aa: CASSTGGQGAGETQYF; CDR3nt: TGCGCCAGCAGCACAGGAGGACAGGGGGCAGGAGAGACCCAGTACTTC
j_gene: TRBJ2-7; v_gene: TRBV5-1; d_gene: .; len: 13; abundance: few; CDR3aa: CASSGSAGLEQYF; CDR3nt: TGCGCCAGCAGCGGCAGCGCGGGCCTCGAGCAGTACTTC
j_gene: TRBJ1-5; v_gene: TRBV20-1; d_gene: .; len: 13; abundance: few; CDR3aa: CSARPTENQPQHF; CDR3nt: TGCAGTGCTAGACCGACGGAGAATCAGCCCCAGCATTTT
j_gene: TRBJ2-1; v_gene: TRBV7-3; d_gene: .; len: 15; abundance: few; CDR3aa: CASSLLQGPYNEQFF; CDR3nt: TGTGCCAGCAGCTTATTGCAGGGGCCTTACAATGAGCAGTTCTTC
j_gene: TRBJ2-1; v_gene: TRBV29-1; d_gene: TRBD2; len: 14; abundance: many; CDR3aa: CSVVLAGGRSEQFF; CDR3nt: TGCAGCGTTGTGCTAGCGGGGGGGCGGAGTGAGCAGTTCTTC
j_gene: TRBJ2-1; v_gene: TRBV5-1; d_gene: TRBD2; len: 15; abundance: .; CDR3aa: CASSLEGGGAYEQFF; CDR3nt: TGCGCCAGCAGCTTGGAGGGCGGGGGGGCGTATGAGCAGTTCTTC
j_gene: TRBJ1-2; v_gene: TRBV5-1; d_gene: .; len: 13; abundance: few; CDR3aa: CASSSTGIDGYTF; CDR3nt: TGCGCCAGCAGCTCAACAGGGATTGATGGCTACACCTTC
j_gene: TRBJ2-6; v_gene: TRBV6-1; d_gene: .; len: 15; abundance: few; CDR3aa: CASRELSAGANVLTF; CDR3nt: TGTGCCAGCAGGGAGCTTTCTGCTGGGGCCAACGTCCTGACTTTC
j_gene: TRBJ2-2; v_gene: TRBV12-3/TRBV12-4; d_gene: .; len: 14; abundance: many; CDR3aa: CASSGRGGTGELFF; CDR3nt: TGTGCCAGCAGTGGACGCGGAGGGACCGGGGAGCTGTTTTTT
j_gene: TRBJ2-5; v_gene: TRBV24-1; d_gene: TRBD1; len: 16; abundance: few; CDR3aa: CATSDFGDRGLETQYF; CDR3nt: TGTGCCACCAGTGATTTCGGGGACAGGGGTTTAGAGACCCAGTACTTC
j_gene: TRBJ2-2; v_gene: TRBV12-3/TRBV12-4; d_gene: TRBD1; len: 15; abundance: .; CDR3aa: CASTLGDSRVGELFF; CDR3nt: TGTGCCAGCACCCTGGGGGACAGTCGCGTGGGGGAGCTGTTTTTT
j_gene: TRBJ2-2; v_gene: TRBV5-1; d_gene: .; len: 16; abundance: few; CDR3aa: CASSLGGTLNTGELFF; CDR3nt: TGCGCCAGCAGCTTGGGAGGGACATTGAACACCGGGGAGCTGTTTTTT
j_gene: TRBJ2-7; v_gene: TRBV3-1; d_gene: .; len: 13; abundance: few; CDR3aa: CASSLWDRYEQYF; CDR3nt: TGTGCCAGCAGCCTATGGGACCGATACGAGCAGTACTTC
j_gene: TRBJ1-3; v_gene: TRBV6-6; d_gene: .; len: 12; abundance: few; CDR3aa: CASSYNGNTIYF; CDR3nt: TGTGCCAGCAGTTACAACGGGAACACCATATATTTT
j_gene: TRBJ2-5; v_gene: TRBV5-1; d_gene: .; len: 14; abundance: few; CDR3aa: CATSRGGLEETQYF; CDR3nt: TGCGCCACCAGTAGGGGCGGCTTGGAGGAGACCCAGTACTTC
j_gene: TRBJ2-3; v_gene: TRBV7-9; d_gene: TRBD1; len: 16; abundance: .; CDR3aa: CASSQDRGGSTDTQYF; CDR3nt: TGTGCCAGCAGCCAAGACAGGGGGGGTAGCACAGATACGCAGTATTTT
j_gene: TRBJ2-2; v_gene: TRBV9; d_gene: .; len: 14; abundance: .; CDR3aa: CASSQAWANGELFF; CDR3nt: TGTGCCAGCAGCCAAGCGTGGGCGAACGGGGAGCTGTTTTTT
j_gene: TRBJ2-7; v_gene: TRBV20-1; d_gene: .; len: 13; abundance: .; CDR3aa: CSARVQGVGEQYF; CDR3nt: TGCAGTGCCCGGGTGCAGGGAGTAGGCGAGCAGTACTTC
j_gene: TRBJ2-3; v_gene: TRBV5-5; d_gene: .; len: 16; abundance: few; CDR3aa: CASSSPGALPTDTQYF; CDR3nt: TGTGCCAGCAGCTCACCGGGGGCGCTCCCCACAGATACGCAGTATTTT
j_gene: TRBJ1-5; v_gene: TRBV20-1; d_gene: TRBD1; len: 15; abundance: few; CDR3aa: CSARDRGLSNQPQHF; CDR3nt: TGCAGTGCTCGGGACAGGGGGCTCAGCAATCAGCCCCAGCATTTT
j_gene: TRBJ1-2; v_gene: TRBV5-1; d_gene: .; len: 14; abundance: .; CDR3aa: CASSLLPARDGYTF; CDR3nt: TGCGCCAGCAGCTTGCTTCCGGCGAGGGATGGCTACACCTTC
j_gene: TRBJ2-7; v_gene: TRBV7-8; d_gene: TRBD2; len: 13; abundance: many; CDR3aa: CASSLRLAGEQYF; CDR3nt: TGTGCCAGCAGCTTACGACTAGCTGGCGAGCAGTACTTC
j_gene: TRBJ1-3; v_gene: TRBV5-1; d_gene: .; len: 14; abundance: few; CDR3aa: CASSTDKTSDTIYF; CDR3nt: TGCGCCAGCAGCACCGACAAAACTTCGGACACCATATATTTT